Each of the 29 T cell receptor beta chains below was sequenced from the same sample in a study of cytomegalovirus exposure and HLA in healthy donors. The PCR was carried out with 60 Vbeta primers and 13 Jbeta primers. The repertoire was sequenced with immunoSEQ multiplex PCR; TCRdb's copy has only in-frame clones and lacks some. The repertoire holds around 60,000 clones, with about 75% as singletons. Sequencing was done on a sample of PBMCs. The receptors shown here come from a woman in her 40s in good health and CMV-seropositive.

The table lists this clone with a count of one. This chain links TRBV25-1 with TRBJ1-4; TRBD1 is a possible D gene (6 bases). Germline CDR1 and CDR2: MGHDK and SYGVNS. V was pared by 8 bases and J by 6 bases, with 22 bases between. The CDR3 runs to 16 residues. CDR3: CASPGTRAPGDEKLFF. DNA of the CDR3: TGTGCCAGCCCCGGGACAAGGGCCCCGGGTGATGAAAAACTGTTTTTT.

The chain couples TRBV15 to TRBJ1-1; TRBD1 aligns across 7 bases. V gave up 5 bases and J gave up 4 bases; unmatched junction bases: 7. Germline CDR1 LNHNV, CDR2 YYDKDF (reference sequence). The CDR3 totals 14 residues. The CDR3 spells CATSSTYRGTEAFF. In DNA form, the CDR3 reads TGTGCCACCAGCTCCACCTACAGGGGCACTGAAGCTTTCTTT. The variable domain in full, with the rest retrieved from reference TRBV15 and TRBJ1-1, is DAMVIQNPRYQVTQFGKPVTLSCSQTLNHNVMYWYQQKSSQAPKLLFHYYDKDFNNEADTPDNFQSRRPNTSFCFLDIRSPGLGDTAMYLCATSSTYRGTEAFFGQGTRLTVV.

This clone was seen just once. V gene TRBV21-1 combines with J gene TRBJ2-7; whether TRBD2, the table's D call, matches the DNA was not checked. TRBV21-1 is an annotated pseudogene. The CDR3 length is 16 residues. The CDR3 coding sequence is TGTGCCAGCAGCAGACCGGGGGTACTTAGGCCCTACGAGCAGTACTTC. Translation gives CASSRPGVLRPYEQYF.

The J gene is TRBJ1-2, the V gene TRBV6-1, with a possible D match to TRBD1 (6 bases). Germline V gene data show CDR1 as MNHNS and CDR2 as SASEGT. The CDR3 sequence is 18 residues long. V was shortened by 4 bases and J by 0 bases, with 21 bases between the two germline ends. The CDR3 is CASSGSLGALSSNYGYTF. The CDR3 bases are TGTGCCAGCAGTGGTTCTCTGGGGGCGCTGTCGTCTAACTATGGCTACACCTTC.

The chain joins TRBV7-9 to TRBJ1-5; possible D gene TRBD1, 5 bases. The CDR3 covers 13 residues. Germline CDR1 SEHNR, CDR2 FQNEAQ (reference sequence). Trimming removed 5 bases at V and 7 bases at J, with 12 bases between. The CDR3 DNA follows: TGTGCCAGCAGCGACGGTGGGGCGCAGCCCCAGCATTTT. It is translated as CASSDGGAQPQHF.

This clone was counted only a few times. The CDR3 protein is CASSLVRDEQFF. In DNA, the CDR3 is TGTGCCAGCAGCTTGGTCCGGGATGAGCAGTTCTTC. The chain couples TRBV5-8 to TRBJ2-1, with D unresolved. Trimming stripped 0 bases from V and 8 bases from J, with 6 bases between. The CDR3 sequence is 12 residues long. Germline V gene data show CDR1 as SGHTS and CDR2 as YDEGEE. Looking up the rest from reference TRBV5-8 and TRBJ2-1 gives the full variable domain: EAGVTQSPTHLIKTRGQQATLRCSPISGHTSVYWYQQALGLGLQFLLWYDEGEERNRGNFPPRFSGRQFPNYSSELNVNALELEDSALYLCASSLVRDEQFFGPGTRLTVL.

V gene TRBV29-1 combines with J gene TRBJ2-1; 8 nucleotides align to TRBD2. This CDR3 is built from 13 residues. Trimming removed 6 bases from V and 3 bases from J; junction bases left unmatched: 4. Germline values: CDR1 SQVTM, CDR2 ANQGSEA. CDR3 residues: CSVTSGGYNEQFF. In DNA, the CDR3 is TGCAGCGTGACCAGCGGGGGCTACAATGAGCAGTTCTTC.

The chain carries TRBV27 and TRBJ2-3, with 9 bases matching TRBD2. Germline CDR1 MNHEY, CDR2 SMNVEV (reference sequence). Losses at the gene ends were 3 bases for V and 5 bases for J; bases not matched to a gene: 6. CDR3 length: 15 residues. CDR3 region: CASSFEAGGGDTQYF. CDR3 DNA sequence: TGTGCCAGCAGTTTCGAAGCGGGGGGCGGAGATACGCAGTATTTT.

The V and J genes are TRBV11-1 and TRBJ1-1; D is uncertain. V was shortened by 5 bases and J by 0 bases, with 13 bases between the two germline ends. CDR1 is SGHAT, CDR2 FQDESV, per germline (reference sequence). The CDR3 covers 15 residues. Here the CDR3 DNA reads TGTGCCAGCAGCAGAGGAGGTCAGCTGAACACTGAAGCTTTCTTT. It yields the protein CASSRGGQLNTEAFF.

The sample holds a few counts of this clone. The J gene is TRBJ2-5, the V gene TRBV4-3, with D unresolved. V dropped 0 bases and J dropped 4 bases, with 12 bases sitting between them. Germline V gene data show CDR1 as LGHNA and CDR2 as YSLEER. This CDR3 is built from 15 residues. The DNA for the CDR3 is TGCGCCAGCAGCCAAGATAGAGTCCTAGGAGAGACCCAGTACTTC. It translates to CASSQDRVLGETQYF.

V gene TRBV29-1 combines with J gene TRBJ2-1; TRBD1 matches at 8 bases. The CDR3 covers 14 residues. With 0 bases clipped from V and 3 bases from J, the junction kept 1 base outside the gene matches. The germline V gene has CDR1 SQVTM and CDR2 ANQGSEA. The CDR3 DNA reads TGCAGCGTTGAAGACAGGGGGCTCTACAATGAGCAGTTCTTC. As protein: CSVEDRGLYNEQFF.

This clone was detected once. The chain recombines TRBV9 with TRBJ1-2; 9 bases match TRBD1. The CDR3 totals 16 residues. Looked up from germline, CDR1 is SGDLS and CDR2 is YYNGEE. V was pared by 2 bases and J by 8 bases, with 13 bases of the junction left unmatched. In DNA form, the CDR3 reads TGTGCCAGCAGCGTTGGACAGGGGAAACCTATGGTCGGCTACACCTTC. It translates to CASSVGQGKPMVGYTF.

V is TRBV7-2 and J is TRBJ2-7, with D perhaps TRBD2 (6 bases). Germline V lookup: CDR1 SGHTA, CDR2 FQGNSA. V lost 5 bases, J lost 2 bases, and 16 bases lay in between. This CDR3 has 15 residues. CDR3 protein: CASSLSGTGTYEQYF. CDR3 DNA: TGTGCCAGCAGCCTCTCCGGGACTGGGACCTACGAGCAGTACTTC. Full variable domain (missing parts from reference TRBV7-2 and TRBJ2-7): GAGVSQSPSNKVTEKGKDVELRCDPISGHTALYWYRQSLGQGLEFLIYFQGNSAPDKSGLPSDRFSAERTGGSVSTLTIQRTQQEDSAVYLCASSLSGTGTYEQYFGPGTRLTVT.

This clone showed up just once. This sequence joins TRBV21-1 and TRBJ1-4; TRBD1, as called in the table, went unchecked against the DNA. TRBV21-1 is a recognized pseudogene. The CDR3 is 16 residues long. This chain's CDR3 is CASSKEGLLGKEKLFF. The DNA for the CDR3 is TGTGCCAGCAGCAAAGAGGGGCTCCTGGGGAAAGAAAAACTGTTTTTT.

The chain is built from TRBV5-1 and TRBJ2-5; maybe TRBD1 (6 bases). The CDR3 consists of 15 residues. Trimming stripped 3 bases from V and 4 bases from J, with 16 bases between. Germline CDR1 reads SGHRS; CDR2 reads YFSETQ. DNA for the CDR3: TGCGCCAGCAGCTCCTCGGACAGCTCTATAGAGACCCAGTACTTC. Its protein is CASSSSDSSIETQYF. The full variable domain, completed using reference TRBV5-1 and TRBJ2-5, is KAGVTQTPRYLIKTRGQQVTLSCSPISGHRSVSWYQQTPGQGLQFLFEYFSETQRNKGNFPGRFSGRQFSNSRSEMNVSTLELGDSALYLCASSSSDSSIETQYFGPGTRLLVL.

The CDR3, as DNA: TGTGCCAGCAGCGTAGGGGCGGGGGCCTACAATGAGCAGTTCTTC. Translated: CASSVGAGAYNEQFF. The rearrangement links TRBV9 to TRBJ2-1; TRBD2 agrees at 7 bases. Germline V gives CDR1 SGDLS, CDR2 YYNGEE. This CDR3 has 15 residues. V lost 0 bases and J lost 2; bases outside the gene matches: 2.

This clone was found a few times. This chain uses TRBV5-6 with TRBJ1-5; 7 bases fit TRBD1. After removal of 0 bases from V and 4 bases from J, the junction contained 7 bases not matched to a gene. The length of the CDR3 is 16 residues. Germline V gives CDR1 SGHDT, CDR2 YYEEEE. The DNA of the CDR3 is TGTGCCAGCAGCTTGGCTTGGGACAGACGAAATCAGCCCCAGCATTTT. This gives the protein CASSLAWDRRNQPQHF.

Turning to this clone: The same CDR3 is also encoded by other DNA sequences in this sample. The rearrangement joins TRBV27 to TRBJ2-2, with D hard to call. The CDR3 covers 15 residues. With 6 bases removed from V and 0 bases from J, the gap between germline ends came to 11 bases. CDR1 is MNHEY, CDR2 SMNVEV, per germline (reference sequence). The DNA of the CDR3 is TGTGCCAGCAGGGTAGACATAACGAACACCGGGGAGCTGTTTTTT. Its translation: CASRVDITNTGELFF.

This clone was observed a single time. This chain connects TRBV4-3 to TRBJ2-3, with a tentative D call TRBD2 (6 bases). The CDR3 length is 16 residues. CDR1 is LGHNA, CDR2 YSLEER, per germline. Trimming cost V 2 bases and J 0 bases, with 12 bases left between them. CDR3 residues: CASSQLTSYSTDTQYF. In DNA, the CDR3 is TGCGCCAGCAGCCAACTTACTAGCTACAGCACAGATACGCAGTATTTT.

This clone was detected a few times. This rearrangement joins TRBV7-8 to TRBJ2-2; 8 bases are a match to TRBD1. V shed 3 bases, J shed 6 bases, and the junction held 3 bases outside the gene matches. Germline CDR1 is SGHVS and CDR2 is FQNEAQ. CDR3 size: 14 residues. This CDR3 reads CASSFLQGAGELFF. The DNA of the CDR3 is TGTGCCAGCAGCTTCCTACAGGGGGCCGGGGAGCTGTTTTTT.

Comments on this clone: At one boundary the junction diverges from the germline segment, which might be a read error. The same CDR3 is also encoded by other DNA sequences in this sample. The CDR3 is CASSAYRNPNTEAFF. The CDR3 DNA is TGTGCCAGCAGTGCTTACAGGAACCCGAACACTGAGGCTTTCTTT. The J gene is TRBJ1-1, the V gene TRBV6-1, with D possibly being TRBD1 (5 bases). CDR1 MNHNS and CDR2 SASEGT come from the germline V gene. The CDR3 covers 15 residues.

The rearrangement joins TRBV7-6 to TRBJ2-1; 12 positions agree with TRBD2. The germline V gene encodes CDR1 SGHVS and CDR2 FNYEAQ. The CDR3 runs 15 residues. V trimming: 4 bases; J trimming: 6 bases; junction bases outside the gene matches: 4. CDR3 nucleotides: TGTGCCAGCAGCTCGACTAGCGGGGGACTCAATGAGCAGTTCTTC. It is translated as CASSSTSGGLNEQFF.

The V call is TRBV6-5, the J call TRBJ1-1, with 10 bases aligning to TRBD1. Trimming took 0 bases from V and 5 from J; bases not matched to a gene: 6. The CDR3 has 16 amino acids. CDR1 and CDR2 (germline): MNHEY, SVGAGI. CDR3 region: CASSYSTDRGKTEAFF. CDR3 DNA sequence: TGTGCCAGCAGTTACTCGACGGACAGGGGGAAAACTGAAGCTTTCTTT.

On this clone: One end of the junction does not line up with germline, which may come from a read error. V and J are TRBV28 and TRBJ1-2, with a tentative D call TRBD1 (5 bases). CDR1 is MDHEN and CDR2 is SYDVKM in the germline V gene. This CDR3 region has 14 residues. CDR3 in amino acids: CASSLWTGGYGYTF. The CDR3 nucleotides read TGTGCCAGCAGTCTATGGACGGGGGGCTATGGCTACACCTTC.

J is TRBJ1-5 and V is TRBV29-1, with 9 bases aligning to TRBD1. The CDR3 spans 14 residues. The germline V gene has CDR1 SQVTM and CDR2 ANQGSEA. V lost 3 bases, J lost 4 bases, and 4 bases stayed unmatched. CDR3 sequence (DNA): TGCAGCGTTGAGACGGGACAGGGTAATCAGCCCCAGCATTTT. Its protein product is CSVETGQGNQPQHF.

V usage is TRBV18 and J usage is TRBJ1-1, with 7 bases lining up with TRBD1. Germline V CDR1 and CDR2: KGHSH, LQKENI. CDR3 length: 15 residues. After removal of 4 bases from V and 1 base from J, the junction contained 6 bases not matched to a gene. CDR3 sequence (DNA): TGTGCCAGCTCACTAGACAGGGTGAAGAACACTGAAGCTTTCTTT. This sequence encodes CASSLDRVKNTEAFF. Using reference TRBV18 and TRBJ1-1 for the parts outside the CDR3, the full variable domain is NAGVMQNPRHLVRRRGQEARLRCSPMKGHSHVYWYRQLPEEGLKFMVYLQKENIIDESGMPKERFSAEFPKEGPSILRIQQVVRGDSAAYFCASSLDRVKNTEAFFGQGTRLTVV.

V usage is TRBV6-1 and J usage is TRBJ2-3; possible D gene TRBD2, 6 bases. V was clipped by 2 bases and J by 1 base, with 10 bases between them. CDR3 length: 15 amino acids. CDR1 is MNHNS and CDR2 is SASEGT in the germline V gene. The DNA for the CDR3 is TGTGCCAGCAGTGAATTGTGGGGGGGCACAGATACGCAGTATTTT. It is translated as CASSELWGGTDTQYF.

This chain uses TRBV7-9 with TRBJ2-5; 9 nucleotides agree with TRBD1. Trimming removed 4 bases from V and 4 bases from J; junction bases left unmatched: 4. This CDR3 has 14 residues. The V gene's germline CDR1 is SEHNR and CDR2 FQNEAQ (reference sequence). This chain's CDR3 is CASSSTGGLETQYF. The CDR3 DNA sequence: TGTGCCAGCAGCTCGACAGGGGGGCTAGAGACCCAGTACTTC.

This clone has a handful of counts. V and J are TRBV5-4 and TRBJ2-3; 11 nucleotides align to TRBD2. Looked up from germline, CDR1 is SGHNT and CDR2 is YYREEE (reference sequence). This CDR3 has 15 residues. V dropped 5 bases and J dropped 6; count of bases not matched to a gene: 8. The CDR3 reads CASSSGTSGFDTQYF. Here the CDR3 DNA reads TGTGCCAGCAGTTCCGGGACTAGCGGTTTTGATACGCAGTATTTT.